These T cell receptor beta chains were read from a single sample in a study of vaccination effects on CD4 cells after COVID-19. These receptors lack a known antigen. TCRdb's copy holds only in-frame clones and misses some; the assay was immunoSEQ multiplex PCR. The data hold approximately 58,000 clones, with over 60% observed a single time. Sample: CD4+ T cells from PBMCs cultured without peptide, taken before COVID-19 vaccination. Receptors were obtained from a human donor who received a COVID-19 vaccine. CDR3s include the opening cysteine and the closing phenylalanine or tryptophan. The D gene is left open where the match is weak. A clone size is listed for some rows: how often the clone was seen (once, few, many), or a class if it is expanded.

CDR3 length: 16; D gene: NA; clone size: NA; V gene: TRBV5-1; J gene: TRBJ2-2; CDR3 DNA: TGCGCCAGCAGCTTCTGGGGGACAAAGAACACCGGGGAGCTGTTTTTT; CDR3 protein: CASSFWGTKNTGELFF
CDR3 length: 15; D gene: NA; clone size: NA; V gene: TRBV19; J gene: TRBJ2-3; CDR3 DNA: TGTGCCAGTAGTAAGACTAGTTTCAAATCCGATACGCAGTATTTT; CDR3 protein: CASSKTSFKSDTQYF
CDR3 length: 15; D gene: TRBD1; clone size: NA; V gene: TRBV30; J gene: TRBJ2-2; CDR3 DNA: TGTGCCTGGATAGACAGGGGGCTCCTCACCGGGGAGCTGTTTTTT; CDR3 protein: CAWIDRGLLTGELFF
CDR3 length: 16; D gene: NA; clone size: few; V gene: TRBV5-5; J gene: TRBJ2-2; CDR3 DNA: TGTGCCAGCAGCTACTTGGTAGGGGAAGGTACCGGGGAGCTGTTTTTT; CDR3 protein: CASSYLVGEGTGELFF
CDR3 length: 15; D gene: NA; clone size: few; V gene: TRBV3-1/TRBV3-2; J gene: TRBJ2-1; CDR3 DNA: TGTGCCAGCACCCGAGGGACGGTGGGATACAATGAGCAGTTCTTC; CDR3 protein: CASTRGTVGYNEQFF
CDR3 length: 15; D gene: NA; clone size: once; V gene: TRBV11-2; J gene: TRBJ1-6; CDR3 DNA: TGTGCCAGCAGCTTAGGGTCCACAGGGAGTTCACCCCTCCACTTT; CDR3 protein: CASSLGSTGSSPLHF
CDR3 length: 13; D gene: TRBD1; clone size: NA; V gene: TRBV12-3/TRBV12-4; J gene: TRBJ1-2; CDR3 DNA: TGTGCCAGCAGTCGGACAGGGGTATATGGCTACACCTTC; CDR3 protein: CASSRTGVYGYTF
CDR3 length: 16; D gene: TRBD2; clone size: NA; V gene: TRBV7-9; J gene: TRBJ2-5; CDR3 DNA: TGTGCCAGCAGCTTAGCCGGCGCGGGGGGGTTTGAGACCCAGTACTTC; CDR3 protein: CASSLAGAGGFETQYF
CDR3 length: 16; D gene: NA; clone size: NA; V gene: TRBV5-1; J gene: TRBJ1-1; CDR3 DNA: TGCGCCAGCAGCTCCCCCGGGACGGGGAGAATGAGTGAAGCTTTCTTT; CDR3 protein: CASSSPGTGRMSEAFF
CDR3 length: 13; D gene: NA; clone size: NA; V gene: TRBV7-2; J gene: TRBJ2-3; CDR3 DNA: TGTGCCAGCAGCCCCAGACCGAAAGATACGCAGTATTTT; CDR3 protein: CASSPRPKDTQYF
CDR3 length: 14; D gene: NA; clone size: few; V gene: TRBV28; J gene: TRBJ1-5; CDR3 DNA: TGTGCCAGCAGTTCCCTACTACAGAATCAGCCCCAGCATTTT; CDR3 protein: CASSSLLQNQPQHF
CDR3 length: 13; D gene: NA; clone size: NA; V gene: TRBV19; J gene: TRBJ2-3; CDR3 DNA: TGTGCCAGTAGTATGCAGGGCACAGATACGCAGTATTTT; CDR3 protein: CASSMQGTDTQYF
CDR3 length: 14; D gene: NA; clone size: NA; V gene: TRBV3-1/TRBV3-2; J gene: TRBJ2-1; CDR3 DNA: TGTGCCAGCAGCCGAGTGCCAGGGAACAATGAGCAGTTCTTC; CDR3 protein: CASSRVPGNNEQFF
CDR3 length: 14; D gene: TRBD1; clone size: NA; V gene: TRBV6-6; J gene: TRBJ2-1; CDR3 DNA: TGTGCCAGCAGTTACCCCGGGACAGACAATGAGCAGTTCTTC; CDR3 protein: CASSYPGTDNEQFF
CDR3 length: 17; D gene: TRBD2; clone size: NA; V gene: TRBV7-2; J gene: TRBJ2-1; CDR3 DNA: TGTGCCAGCAGCTTAGAATTGGGACTAATTCCCTACAATGAGCAGTTCTTC; CDR3 protein: CASSLELGLIPYNEQFF
CDR3 length: 15; D gene: TRBD2; clone size: NA; V gene: TRBV5-1; J gene: TRBJ2-1; CDR3 DNA: TGCGCCAGCAGCCAGAGCGGGGACCCATACAATGAGCAGTTCTTC; CDR3 protein: CASSQSGDPYNEQFF
CDR3 length: 17; D gene: TRBD1; clone size: NA; V gene: TRBV30; J gene: TRBJ2-2; CDR3 DNA: TGTGCCTGGACCAAAAAAGCAGGGACAGTTAACACCGGGGAGCTGTTTTTT; CDR3 protein: CAWTKKAGTVNTGELFF
CDR3 length: 15; D gene: NA; clone size: NA; V gene: TRBV6-5; J gene: TRBJ1-6; CDR3 DNA: TGTGCCAGCAGCAAACCGGGAGGCTATAATTCACCCCTCCACTTT; CDR3 protein: CASSKPGGYNSPLHF
CDR3 length: 14; D gene: NA; clone size: NA; V gene: TRBV11-3; J gene: TRBJ2-2; CDR3 DNA: TGTGCCAGCAGCTTTAACCCTGGCACCGGGGAGCTGTTTTTT; CDR3 protein: CASSFNPGTGELFF
CDR3 length: 14; D gene: NA; clone size: NA; V gene: TRBV2; J gene: TRBJ2-2; CDR3 DNA: TGTGCCAGCAGCGGGGGTCCGAGCACCGGGGAGCTGTTTTTT; CDR3 protein: CASSGGPSTGELFF
CDR3 length: 15; D gene: NA; clone size: NA; V gene: TRBV25-1; J gene: TRBJ2-1; CDR3 DNA: TGTGCCAGCAGTGCGCCCTATCTATCCTACAATGAGCAGTTCTTC; CDR3 protein: CASSAPYLSYNEQFF
CDR3 length: 14; D gene: NA; clone size: NA; V gene: TRBV18; J gene: TRBJ1-2; CDR3 DNA: TGTGCCAGCTCCCCTAACGGGGGGACCTATGGCTACACCTTC; CDR3 protein: CASSPNGGTYGYTF
CDR3 length: 15; D gene: NA; clone size: NA; V gene: TRBV4-1; J gene: TRBJ1-5; CDR3 DNA: TGCGCCAGCAGCCCGACCGGGGCCTCTTATCAGCCCCAGCATTTT; CDR3 protein: CASSPTGASYQPQHF
CDR3 length: 13; D gene: NA; clone size: few; V gene: TRBV27; J gene: TRBJ2-3; CDR3 DNA: TGTGCCAGCAGTTTGGCAGGGACAGATACGCAGTATTTT; CDR3 protein: CASSLAGTDTQYF
CDR3 length: 12; D gene: NA; clone size: NA; V gene: TRBV29-1; J gene: TRBJ2-5; CDR3 DNA: TGCAGCGGGGTACGGGGAGAGGAGACCCAGTACTTC; CDR3 protein: CSGVRGEETQYF
CDR3 length: 15; D gene: TRBD1; clone size: NA; V gene: TRBV27; J gene: TRBJ1-1; CDR3 DNA: TGTGCCAGCAGTTTAAGACAGGGCAGGGGAACTGAAGCTTTCTTT; CDR3 protein: CASSLRQGRGTEAFF
CDR3 length: 13; D gene: NA; clone size: NA; V gene: TRBV25-1; J gene: TRBJ2-2; CDR3 DNA: TGTGCCAGCATGACCTGGGGTACCGGGGAGCTGTTTTTT; CDR3 protein: CASMTWGTGELFF
CDR3 length: 15; D gene: TRBD1; clone size: NA; V gene: TRBV28; J gene: TRBJ1-4; CDR3 DNA: TGTGCCAGCAGTCCAAGTACAGGGGGCGGTGAAAAACTGTTTTTT; CDR3 protein: CASSPSTGGGEKLFF
CDR3 length: 14; D gene: TRBD1; clone size: once; V gene: TRBV28; J gene: TRBJ2-2; CDR3 DNA: TGTGCCACCAGGGGGCGTAGTAACACCGGGGAGCTGTTTTTT; CDR3 protein: CATRGRSNTGELFF
CDR3 length: 12; D gene: NA; clone size: NA; V gene: TRBV25-1; J gene: TRBJ1-2; CDR3 DNA: TGTGCCAGCAGTGAATATCCTCATGCCTACACCTTC; CDR3 protein: CASSEYPHAYTF
CDR3 length: 15; D gene: NA; clone size: NA; V gene: TRBV6-2/TRBV6-3; J gene: TRBJ1-1; CDR3 DNA: TGTGCCAGCAGTTACCCTACTCAACGAAGTGCTGAAGCTTTCTTT; CDR3 protein: CASSYPTQRSAEAFF
CDR3 length: 16; D gene: NA; clone size: NA; V gene: TRBV11-2; J gene: TRBJ2-6; CDR3 DNA: TGTGCCAGCAGCCCCGTGGGGACCGCTGGGGCCAACGTCCTGACTTTC; CDR3 protein: CASSPVGTAGANVLTF
CDR3 length: 18; D gene: NA; clone size: NA; V gene: TRBV4-3; J gene: TRBJ2-2; CDR3 DNA: TGCGCCAGCAGCCAATCACAGTTAGGGGCAGGGCGGACCGGGGAGCTGTTTTTT; CDR3 protein: CASSQSQLGAGRTGELFF
CDR3 length: 17; D gene: NA; clone size: NA; V gene: TRBV6-2/TRBV6-3; J gene: TRBJ1-5; CDR3 DNA: TGTGCCAGCAGTTACAGTCAGGGGTCATATAGCAATCAGCCCCAGCATTTT; CDR3 protein: CASSYSQGSYSNQPQHF
CDR3 length: 15; D gene: TRBD1; clone size: NA; V gene: TRBV6-6; J gene: TRBJ2-6; CDR3 DNA: TGTGCCAGCAGTCCTACAGGGGCTGGGGCCAACGTCCTGACTTTC; CDR3 protein: CASSPTGAGANVLTF
CDR3 length: 18; D gene: TRBD1; clone size: NA; V gene: TRBV11-2; J gene: TRBJ1-2; CDR3 DNA: TGTGCCAGCAGCTTAGATCTGGTTGGGACAGGGGGTTACTATGGCTACACCTTC; CDR3 protein: CASSLDLVGTGGYYGYTF
CDR3 length: 16; D gene: TRBD1; clone size: once; V gene: TRBV19; J gene: TRBJ1-1; CDR3 DNA: TGTGCCAGTAGTGCCCGGGACAGGGTTTTGAAGGTTGAAGCTTTCTTT; CDR3 protein: CASSARDRVLKVEAFF
CDR3 length: 17; D gene: TRBD2; clone size: NA; V gene: TRBV24-1; J gene: TRBJ2-1; CDR3 DNA: TGTGCCACCAGTGTCCCCTCAGGGACCCCGGGGGGGAATGAGCAGTTCTTC; CDR3 protein: CATSVPSGTPGGNEQFF
CDR3 length: 11; D gene: NA; clone size: NA; V gene: TRBV6-5; J gene: TRBJ2-5; CDR3 DNA: TGTGCCAGCAGTAATGCCGAGACCCAGTACTTC; CDR3 protein: CASSNAETQYF
CDR3 length: 17; D gene: NA; clone size: NA; V gene: TRBV19; J gene: TRBJ2-3; CDR3 DNA: TGTGCCAGTAGTATAGACGTACAGAGAACAGGGTCAGATACGCAGTATTTT; CDR3 protein: CASSIDVQRTGSDTQYF
CDR3 length: 14; D gene: NA; clone size: NA; V gene: TRBV9; J gene: TRBJ2-3; CDR3 DNA: TGTGCCAGCAGCGTAGCTACAGGGACCGATACGCAGTATTTT; CDR3 protein: CASSVATGTDTQYF
CDR3 length: 17; D gene: NA; clone size: NA; V gene: TRBV5-1; J gene: TRBJ2-1; CDR3 DNA: TGCGCCAGCAGCTTGGGTACGACGTGGGGGTCCTACAATGAGCAGTTCTTC; CDR3 protein: CASSLGTTWGSYNEQFF